This passage covers 21 T cell receptor beta chains from one sample sequenced in a study of T cell changes during pregnancy in multiple sclerosis. Using immunoSEQ multiplex PCR, the repertoire was profiled, and TCRdb retains in-frame clones only, with some absent. The sample includes about 59,000 clones, just under 90% of them seen just once. Sequencing used peripheral blood from another person, used as feeder cells. These receptors were obtained from a human donor whose cells served as feeder cells for cultures in a pregnancy study.

A single count supports this clone. V gene TRBV7-6 combines with J gene TRBJ1-1; TRBD1 is a possible D gene (5 bases). The CDR3 extends over 17 amino acids. Trimming removed 2 bases from V and 0 bases from J, with 16 bases in between. Germline CDR1 reads SGHVS; CDR2 reads FNYEAQ. DNA of the CDR3: TGTGCCAGCAGCTTAATACTGCGGGGACTTATGAACACTGAAGCTTTCTTT. Translation gives CASSLILRGLMNTEAFF.

The chain uses TRBV4-3 and TRBJ2-7; perhaps TRBD2 as D (6 bases). The ends were cut back, 4 bases at V and 0 bases at J, with 10 bases in the middle. Germline V gene sequence: CDR1 LGHNA, CDR2 YSLEER. The CDR3 covers 14 residues. CDR3 sequence: CASSPTGASYEQYF. CDR3 DNA: TGCGCCAGCAGCCCGACGGGAGCCTCCTACGAGCAGTACTTC.

The rearrangement links TRBV2 to TRBJ2-5; perhaps TRBD1 as D (6 bases). CDR1 and CDR2 (germline): SNHLY, FYNNEI. Trimming removed 6 bases at V and 5 bases at J, with 13 bases between. The CDR3 consists of 13 residues. CDR3 loop: CASRSGGQETQYF. In DNA form, the CDR3 reads TGTGCCAGCAGGTCTGGGGGCCAGGAGACCCAGTACTTC.

This clone was detected a few times. This chain connects TRBV2 to TRBJ1-5; no clear D gene. The CDR3 covers 14 residues. Trimming left V 1 base short and J 12 bases short, with 16 bases between. Germline assignment: CDR1 SNHLY and CDR2 FYNNEI. The DNA of the CDR3 is TGTGCCAGCAGTGAAGAGCAATGGCCGGCTATCCAGCATTTT. Its translation is CASSEEQWPAIQHF.

The rearrangement links TRBV4-2 to TRBJ2-6; D may be TRBD1 (6 bases). The CDR3 is 18 amino acids. Per the germline V gene, CDR1 is LGHNA and CDR2 is YNFKEQ. The V and J ends lost 1 base and 0 bases respectively, with 13 bases between them. Here the CDR3 reads CASSQGQENFSGANVLTF. The CDR3 DNA sequence: TGTGCCAGCAGCCAAGGACAGGAGAATTTCTCTGGGGCCAACGTCCTGACTTTC.

V gene TRBV11-2 combines with J gene TRBJ1-5; the D gene is possibly TRBD1 (5 bases). The V and J ends lost 3 bases and 1 base respectively, with 7 bases between them. CDR1 and CDR2 (germline): SGHAT, FQNNGV. This CDR3 region has 14 residues. The chain's CDR3 is CASSLGRSNQPQHF. As DNA, the CDR3 is TGTGCCAGCAGCTTGGGACGCAGCAATCAGCCCCAGCATTTT.

This clone was counted once. The V call is TRBV19, the J call TRBJ1-5, with a tentative D call TRBD1 (5 bases). The V end lost 10 bases, the J end lost 3 bases, and 10 bases lay between the germline ends. The CDR3 is 12 residues long. Germline V gives CDR1 LNHDA, CDR2 SQIVND (reference sequence). The CDR3 protein is CATDSPNQPQHF. CDR3 coding DNA: TGTGCCACCGACAGCCCCAATCAGCCCCAGCATTTT.

The V and J genes are TRBV7-8 and TRBJ2-6; D possibly uses TRBD1 or TRBD2 (6 bases each). Germline V gene sequence: CDR1 SGHVS, CDR2 FQNEAQ. The CDR3 runs 18 residues. Trimming removed 0 bases at V and 0 bases at J, with 12 bases between. CDR3 in amino acids: CASSLAGGSLSGANVLTF. The DNA for the CDR3 is TGTGCCAGCAGCTTAGCGGGGGGCAGCCTCTCTGGGGCCAACGTCCTGACTTTC.

The chain combines TRBV19 with TRBJ2-6; the D is unclear. The CDR3 covers 15 residues. V shed 5 bases and J shed 2 bases, with 10 bases lying between them. Germline lookup yields CDR1 LNHDA and CDR2 SQIVND (reference sequence). The CDR3 here is CASSFAMTGANVLTF. Here the CDR3 DNA reads TGTGCCAGTAGTTTCGCCATGACTGGGGCCAACGTCCTGACTTTC.

This clone was observed a few times. The CDR3 sequence is CASGTSGNTDTQYF. The CDR3 DNA reads TGCGCCAGCGGGACTAGCGGGAACACAGATACGCAGTATTTT. This chain joins TRBV5-1 and TRBJ2-3, with 13 bases matching TRBD2. This CDR3 has 14 amino acids. V shed 7 bases, J shed 2 bases, and the junction held 1 base outside the gene matches. Germline V gene data show CDR1 as SGHRS and CDR2 as YFSETQ. Supplemented by reference TRBV5-1 and TRBJ2-3, the full variable domain reads KAGVTQTPRYLIKTRGQQVTLSCSPISGHRSVSWYQQTPGQGLQFLFEYFSETQRNKGNFPGRFSGRQFSNSRSEMNVSTLELGDSALYLCASGTSGNTDTQYFGPGTRLTVL.

The V and J genes are TRBV13 and TRBJ2-2, with 7 positions matching TRBD1. Unmatched junction bases numbered 6, after V lost 9 bases and J lost 5 bases. Germline values: CDR1 PRHDT, CDR2 FYEKMQ (reference sequence). The CDR3 totals 13 residues. The CDR3 DNA sequence: TGTGCCAGTTCAAAGGGGGCGACCGGGGAGCTGTTTTTT. This sequence encodes CASSKGATGELFF.

The rearrangement links TRBV19 to TRBJ1-5, with D maybe TRBD1 (6 bases). Germline assignment: CDR1 LNHDA and CDR2 SQIVND (reference sequence). This CDR3 contains 14 residues. Trimming left V 8 bases short and J 0 bases short, with 11 bases between. The CDR3 region has the DNA TGTGCCAGTTGGGACACCGATAGCAATCAGCCCCAGCATTTT. Its protein is CASWDTDSNQPQHF. The full variable domain, rest sourced from reference TRBV19 and TRBJ1-5, is DGGITQSPKYLFRKEGQNVTLSCEQNLNHDAMYWYRQDPGQGLRLIYYSQIVNDFQKGDIAEGYSVSREKKESFPLTVTSAQKNPTAFYLCASWDTDSNQPQHFGDGTRLSIL.

The CDR3 sequence is CASKLRRFSPQETQYF. CDR3 bases: TGTGCCAGCAAATTGCGCAGGTTCTCTCCTCAAGAGACCCAGTACTTC. This sequence joins TRBV27 and TRBJ2-5; D not resolved. The CDR3 length is 16 residues. Germline CDR1 and CDR2: MNHEY and SMNVEV (reference sequence). Trimming pared 7 bases from V and 2 bases from J, leaving 20 bases between.

The chain links TRBV2 to TRBJ1-5; D call uncertain. The CDR3 totals 14 residues. V lost 4 bases, J lost 4 bases, and 11 bases lay in between. The germline V gene has CDR1 SNHLY and CDR2 FYNNEI. The CDR3 spells CASSGAVINQPQHF. The CDR3 nucleotides are TGTGCCAGCAGTGGGGCAGTTATTAATCAGCCCCAGCATTTT.

This chain links TRBV19 with TRBJ1-2; tentative D call: TRBD1 (5 bases). CDR1 and CDR2 (germline): LNHDA, SQIVND (reference sequence). Between the trimmed V and J ends, which lost 5 bases and 1 base, there was a span of 14 bases. This CDR3 is 15 amino acids long. As DNA, the CDR3 is TGTGCCAGTAGTCCTCGGGACCGTATTAACTATGGCTACACCTTC. Amino acids: CASSPRDRINYGYTF.

V and J are TRBV7-9 and TRBJ2-7; D may correspond to TRBD1 or TRBD2 (5 bases each). Trimming took 3 bases from V and 2 from J, leaving 14 bases between them. From germline, CDR1 is SEHNR and CDR2 FQNEAQ (reference sequence). This CDR3 is 15 amino acids long. CDR3 nucleotide sequence: TGTGCCAGCAGCTTTGGGGGTGCAGGCCCCTACGAGCAGTACTTC. Translating gives CASSFGGAGPYEQYF.

CDR3 DNA: TGCGCCAGCAGCCCCGCGGAGAACCTAGCCAAAAACATTCAGTACTTC. This gives the protein CASSPAENLAKNIQYF. V and J are TRBV5-1 and TRBJ2-4; D not certain. The CDR3 extends over 16 amino acids. Germline values: CDR1 SGHRS, CDR2 YFSETQ. Trimming removed 4 bases from V and 0 bases from J, with 14 bases in between.

This chain joins TRBV7-9 and TRBJ1-2, with 8 bases aligning to TRBD1. The length of the CDR3 is 14 residues. The germline CDR1 and CDR2 sequences are SEHNR and FQNEAQ (reference sequence). V lost 1 base and J lost 4; bases outside the gene matches: 2. CDR3 in amino acids: CASSLGQGPYGYTF. The CDR3 nucleotides are TGTGCCAGCAGCTTAGGACAGGGGCCCTATGGCTACACCTTC.

The CDR3 sequence: CASSDRSGGELFF. As DNA, the CDR3 is TGCGCCAGCAGTGACAGGTCGGGTGGGGAGCTGTTTTTT. The rearrangement joins TRBV10-1 to TRBJ2-2; D is ambiguous. Germline-derived CDR1 and CDR2 are WNHNN and SYGVQD (reference sequence). V gave up 3 bases and J gave up 8 bases, with 10 bases separating them. CDR3 length equals 13 residues.

V is TRBV6-5 and J is TRBJ2-7; D is unclear. The V end was cut by 0 bases, the J end by 6 bases, with 9 bases between. Germline CDR1 reads MNHEY; CDR2 reads SVGAGI. The CDR3 runs 13 residues. The chain's CDR3 is CASSYSAESEQYF. The CDR3 DNA follows: TGTGCCAGCAGTTACTCTGCGGAATCCGAGCAGTACTTC.

This sequence joins TRBV19 and TRBJ1-1, with a tentative D call TRBD1 (6 bases). Trimming left V 3 bases short and J 1 base short, with 21 bases between. The CDR3 is made up of 18 amino acids. Germline V lookup: CDR1 LNHDA, CDR2 SQIVND (reference sequence). Written as DNA, the CDR3 is TGTGCCAGTAGTATTAGCTCTCGGCAGGGGAGAACGAACACTGAAGCTTTCTTT. Translating gives CASSISSRQGRTNTEAFF.